The rows below give T cell receptor beta chains drawn from one sample of a study of cytomegalovirus exposure and HLA in healthy donors. Profiling relied on immunoSEQ multiplex PCR, and the TCRdb table lists in-frame clones only, not all of them. Altogether over 120,000 clones are present, roughly 78% being singletons, with the ten largest covering 2.5% to 3%. Sample: PBMCs. The receptors shown here come from a female donor in good health and CMV-seronegative. Both conserved end residues are part of each CDR3. A D gene is named only where the DNA matches it firmly. Rows may omit the clone size; those that give it use once, few, many or a size class.

D gene	V gene	clone size	J gene	CDR3 length	CDR3 DNA	CDR3 protein
TRBD2	TRBV27	.	TRBJ2-1	15	TGTGCCAGCGGCCTAGCGGGACTCCTAGGGAATGAGCAGTTCTTC	CASGLAGLLGNEQFF
TRBD1	TRBV5-1	.	TRBJ2-2	15	TGCGCCAGCAGCTTAGGGGGCGCGAACACCGGGGAGCTGTTTTTT	CASSLGGANTGELFF
.	TRBV9	.	TRBJ1-4	16	TGTGCCAGCAGCCAAGGGGTAGGGGCCCGTAATGAAAAACTGTTTTTT	CASSQGVGARNEKLFF
.	TRBV30	.	TRBJ1-3	16	TGTGCCTGGAGTCACAAAGGCGGAATCTCTGGAAACACCATATATTTT	CAWSHKGGISGNTIYF
TRBD2	TRBV14	.	TRBJ2-1	22	TGTGCCAGCAGCCAAGAGGGAGGCTCCGGGACTAGCGGATCTCAATCCTACAATGAGCAGTTCTTC	CASSQEGGSGTSGSQSYNEQFF
TRBD2	TRBV19	once	TRBJ2-7	14	TGTGCCAGTAGTTTAGCGGGAGGATTCTACGAGCAGTACTTC	CASSLAGGFYEQYF
TRBD1	TRBV4-1	.	TRBJ2-5	14	TGCGCCAGCCGTAACCCCGGGACAGGGCGTGAGCAGTACTTC	CASRNPGTGREQYF
.	TRBV19	.	TRBJ2-5	15	TGTGCCAGTAGTATCAACAGGGCGGCCAAAGAGACCCAGTACTTC	CASSINRAAKETQYF
TRBD1	TRBV28	.	TRBJ2-7	16	TGTGCCAGCAGTCTTCCAGGGACAGGGACTTCCTACGAGCAGTACTTC	CASSLPGTGTSYEQYF
TRBD2	TRBV19	.	TRBJ2-3	15	TGTGCCAGTAGACTACTAGCGGGGCCCCCAGATACGCAGTATTTT	CASRLLAGPPDTQYF
TRBD2	TRBV5-1	once	TRBJ2-1	18	TGCGCCAGCAGCTTGGGACTAGCGGGAGTGAAGGGCTACAATGAGCAGTTCTTC	CASSLGLAGVKGYNEQFF
TRBD2	TRBV7-2	.	TRBJ2-1	15	TGTGCCAGCAGCGGGACTAGCGGGGTCTACAATGAGCAGTTCTTC	CASSGTSGVYNEQFF
.	TRBV30	few	TRBJ1-5	15	TGTGCCTGGAGTGTTGGCGGAAATAGCAATCAGCCCCAGCATTTT	CAWSVGGNSNQPQHF
TRBD1	TRBV7-2	once	TRBJ1-3	19	TGTGCCAGCAGCCCAGCGCCCTTACTAGACAGGGGCTTTGGAAACACCATATATTTT	CASSPAPLLDRGFGNTIYF
.	TRBV7-8	once	TRBJ1-2	14	TGTGCCAGCAGCCCAAGGGGGTTCAACTATGGCTACACCTTC	CASSPRGFNYGYTF
.	TRBV19	many	TRBJ2-1	12	TGTGCCAGTAGTGCCTCGAGTGGTACGCAGTTCTTC	CASSASSGTQFF
TRBD2	TRBV4-1	once	TRBJ2-3	17	TGCGCCAGCAGCCAAGTAGGACTAGCGGGGGGGACAGATACGCAGTATTTT	CASSQVGLAGGTDTQYF
.	TRBV29-1	.	TRBJ2-5	13	TGCAGCGTTGAAAAGAGGGTTGGGGAGACCCAGTACTTC	CSVEKRVGETQYF
TRBD2	TRBV6-4	once	TRBJ2-1	14	TGTGCCAGCAGTGAATTAGCGGGGGGGAGTGAGCAGTTCTTC	CASSELAGGSEQFF
TRBD2	TRBV7-9	.	TRBJ2-1	17	TGTGCCAGCAGCTTCGAAGGACTAGCGGGAGGCTACAATGAGCAGTTCTTC	CASSFEGLAGGYNEQFF
.	TRBV5-5	.	TRBJ1-3	17	TGTGCCAGCAGCGGGTACCCTGGACAGCGGCTAGGAAACACCATATATTTT	CASSGYPGQRLGNTIYF
TRBD2	TRBV13	.	TRBJ2-7	15	TGTGCCAGCAGCCCAGGGACTAGCGGCTCCTACGAGCAGTACTTC	CASSPGTSGSYEQYF
.	TRBV2	.	TRBJ2-2	16	TGTGCCAGCAGTGCCCTAGGGGTAACGAACACCGGGGAGCTGTTTTTT	CASSALGVTNTGELFF
.	TRBV30	.	TRBJ1-5	15	TGTGCCTGGAGTGTACTGTCCGGGGGCAATCAGCCCCAGCATTTT	CAWSVLSGGNQPQHF
TRBD2	TRBV30	.	TRBJ2-3	19	TGTGCCTGGAGTGTACCCTGGGGGAGAGCGGGAGATCTCACAGATACGCAGTATTTT	CAWSVPWGRAGDLTDTQYF
TRBD2	TRBV7-9	.	TRBJ2-1	18	TGTGCCAGCAGCCCGCCGGGACTAGCGGGAGGCGCTGACAATGAGCAGTTCTTC	CASSPPGLAGGADNEQFF
TRBD2	TRBV6-6	.	TRBJ2-1	16	TGTGCCAGCAGTTCCCGGACTAGCGGGCATCACAATGAGCAGTTCTTC	CASSSRTSGHHNEQFF
.	TRBV5-6	.	TRBJ2-1	16	TGTGCCAGCAGTCAAATAGCGTTTAGCTCCTACAATGAGCAGTTCTTC	CASSQIAFSSYNEQFF
TRBD1	TRBV2	.	TRBJ2-7	15	TGTGCCAGCAGCTATCGACAGGGGCTACAGGGCGAGCAGTACTTC	CASSYRQGLQGEQYF
TRBD1	TRBV27	few	TRBJ1-1	14	TGTGCCAGCAGCCCGGGACAGATGAACACTGAAGCTTTCTTT	CASSPGQMNTEAFF
.	TRBV4-1	.	TRBJ1-1	15	TGCGCCAGCAGCCAAGATAGAGGGGAGGACACTGAAGCTTTCTTT	CASSQDRGEDTEAFF
.	TRBV5-4	.	TRBJ2-2	15	TGTGCCAGCAGCTTGGGGGGCTCTAACACCGGGGAGCTGTTTTTT	CASSLGGSNTGELFF
TRBD2	TRBV15	.	TRBJ2-1	16	TGTGCCACCAGCAGGGCTAGCGGGGGGCCCCGCAATGAGCAGTTCTTC	CATSRASGGPRNEQFF
.	TRBV9	once	TRBJ1-3	16	TGTGCCAGCAGCGGAACCAGGGGAGGGTCTGGAAACACCATATATTTT	CASSGTRGGSGNTIYF
TRBD1	TRBV2	.	TRBJ1-5	15	TGTGCCAGCAGTCCTGACAGGGGACGAGTCCAGCCCCAGCATTTT	CASSPDRGRVQPQHF
.	TRBV27	.	TRBJ2-6	15	TGTGCCAGCAGTTCTACAGGCTCTGGGGCCAACGTCCTGACTTTC	CASSSTGSGANVLTF
.	TRBV4-3	.	TRBJ2-7	15	TGCGCCAGCAGCCAAGCGTCACAGGCATCCTACGAGCAGTACTTC	CASSQASQASYEQYF
.	TRBV5-5	few	TRBJ2-7	13	TGTGCCAGCAGCTGGGGGGTGGGGGACGAGCAGTACTTC	CASSWGVGDEQYF
.	TRBV27	.	TRBJ1-5	14	TGTGCCAGCAGTTTAGTGTGGGGGGATCAGCCCCAGCATTTT	CASSLVWGDQPQHF
.	TRBV27	.	TRBJ2-1	13	TGTGCCAGCAGCCTTTTCTCCTACAATGAGCAGTTCTTC	CASSLFSYNEQFF
.	TRBV21-1	.	TRBJ1-2	18	TGTGCCAGCAGCGCCCGAACCCGGGACAGAGGGGTTGAGTACGGCTACACCTTC	CASSARTRDRGVEYGYTF
TRBD1	TRBV6-6	few	TRBJ1-2	13	TGTGCCAGCAGCGGGACAGATAACTATGGCTACACCTTC	CASSGTDNYGYTF
.	TRBV2	.	TRBJ2-7	15	TGTGCCAGCAGTGAAGAAAGGACAGCTGCCTACGAGCAGTACTTC	CASSEERTAAYEQYF
.	TRBV27	few	TRBJ1-1	15	TGTGCCAGCAGTTTACGGCGGGGGCACGACACTGAAGCTTTCTTT	CASSLRRGHDTEAFF
.	TRBV6-6	few	TRBJ2-2	14	TGTGCCAGCAGTACGCTCAGGGGTGCCGGGGAGCTGTTTTTT	CASSTLRGAGELFF
.	TRBV30	.	TRBJ2-2	14	TGTGCCTGGAGTGGGGGGGTAGTCACCGGGGAGCTGTTTTTT	CAWSGGVVTGELFF
TRBD1	TRBV7-3	.	TRBJ2-2	18	TGTGCCAGCAGCCAAACCCCGACAGGGGGCGCTAAGACCGGGGAGCTGTTTTTT	CASSQTPTGGAKTGELFF
.	TRBV21-1	.	TRBJ2-7	16	TGTGCCAGCAGCAAAGAACCGGGACAAAGCGGCTACGAGCAGTACTTC	CASSKEPGQSGYEQYF
.	TRBV19	.	TRBJ1-2	15	TGTGCCAGTAGTATAGTCACCGGGGGACTTGGAGGCTACACCTTC	CASSIVTGGLGGYTF